This T cell receptor beta chain was captured in a study of blood T cell repertoires in COVID-19. This clone was found once. The germline V gene encodes CDR1 MNHEY and CDR2 SMNVEV (reference sequence). V was cut by 0 bases and J by 8 bases, with 10 bases left in between. CDR3 size: 13 residues. Some clones are missing from TCRdb's copy, which holds only in-frame ones; the method was immunoSEQ multiplex PCR. The data contain approximately 140,000 clones, almost 85% of them singletons. The specimen was peripheral blood. This chain joins TRBV27 and TRBJ1-2; D not certain. The sequence was collected from a human donor with acute or convalescent COVID-19. The donor label of this sample is uncertain. The CDR3 here is CASSLSEGAGYTF. Here the CDR3 DNA reads TGTGCCAGCAGTTTATCGGAGGGTGCAGGCTACACCTTC.